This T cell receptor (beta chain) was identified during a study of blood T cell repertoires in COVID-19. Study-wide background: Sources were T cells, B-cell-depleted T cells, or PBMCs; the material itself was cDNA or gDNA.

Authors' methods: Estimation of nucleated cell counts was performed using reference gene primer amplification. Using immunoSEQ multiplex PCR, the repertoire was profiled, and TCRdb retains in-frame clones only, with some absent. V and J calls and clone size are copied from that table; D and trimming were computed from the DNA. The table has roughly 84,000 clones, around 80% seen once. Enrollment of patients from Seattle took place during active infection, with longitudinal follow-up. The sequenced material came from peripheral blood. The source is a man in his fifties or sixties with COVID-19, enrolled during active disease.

The CDR3 loop is CASSFVAGGPNNEQFF. The CDR3 nucleotides are TGTGCCAGCAGCTTCGTGGCGGGGGGGCCCAACAATGAGCAGTTCTTC. The J gene is TRBJ2-1, the V gene TRBV7-6; 9 bases map to TRBD2. The V segment lost 3 bases and the J segment 5 bases; nucleotides outside the gene matches: 8. The CDR3 length is 16 residues. Per germline, CDR1 SGHVS and CDR2 FNYEAQ. The full variable domain, with the rest looked up from reference TRBV7-6 and TRBJ2-1, is GAGVSQSPRYKVTKRGQDVALRCDPISGHVSLYWYRQALGQGPEFLTYFNYEAQQDKSGLPNDRFSAERPEGSISTLTIQRTEQRDSAMYRCASSFVAGGPNNEQFFGPGTRLTVL.